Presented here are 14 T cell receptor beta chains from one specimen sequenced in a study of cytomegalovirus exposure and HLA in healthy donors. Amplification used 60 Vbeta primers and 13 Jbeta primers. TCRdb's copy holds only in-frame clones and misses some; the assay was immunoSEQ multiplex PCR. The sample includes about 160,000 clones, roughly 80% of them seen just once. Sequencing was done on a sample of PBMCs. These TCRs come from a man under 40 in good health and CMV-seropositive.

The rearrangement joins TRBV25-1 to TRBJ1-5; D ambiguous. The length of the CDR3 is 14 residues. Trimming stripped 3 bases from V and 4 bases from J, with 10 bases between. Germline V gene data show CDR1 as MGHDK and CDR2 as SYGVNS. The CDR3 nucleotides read TGTGCCAGCAGTGAGTTTCGCGGGAATCAGCCCCAGCATTTT. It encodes CASSEFRGNQPQHF.

In nucleotides, the CDR3 is TGTGCCAGCAGCTTAAGACAGGGAAGCACAGATACGCAGTATTTT. Residues: CASSLRQGSTDTQYF. This sequence joins TRBV11-2 and TRBJ2-3; 7 positions match TRBD1. The CDR3 extends over 15 amino acids. J was trimmed by 0 bases and V by 2 bases; bases with no gene match: 2. Germline CDR1 reads SGHAT; CDR2 reads FQNNGV.

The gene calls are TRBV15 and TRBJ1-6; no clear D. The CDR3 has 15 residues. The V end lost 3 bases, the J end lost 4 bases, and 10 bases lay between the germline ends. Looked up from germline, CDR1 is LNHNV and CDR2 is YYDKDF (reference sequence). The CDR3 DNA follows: TGTGCCACCAGCAGGGACGGAGGATATAATTCACCCCTCCACTTT. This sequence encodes CATSRDGGYNSPLHF.

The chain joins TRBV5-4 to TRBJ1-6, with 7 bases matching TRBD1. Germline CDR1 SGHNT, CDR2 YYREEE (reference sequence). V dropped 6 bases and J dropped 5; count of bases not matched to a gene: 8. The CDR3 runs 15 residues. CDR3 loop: CASTLGQTNNSPLHF. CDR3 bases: TGTGCCAGCACCCTGGGACAGACCAATAATTCACCCCTCCACTTT.

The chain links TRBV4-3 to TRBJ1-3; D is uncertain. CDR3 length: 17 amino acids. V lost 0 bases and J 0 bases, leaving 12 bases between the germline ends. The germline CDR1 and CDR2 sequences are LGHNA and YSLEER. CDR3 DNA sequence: TGCGCCAGCAGCCAAGATCGCCCGGGAGTCTCTGGAAACACCATATATTTT. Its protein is CASSQDRPGVSGNTIYF.

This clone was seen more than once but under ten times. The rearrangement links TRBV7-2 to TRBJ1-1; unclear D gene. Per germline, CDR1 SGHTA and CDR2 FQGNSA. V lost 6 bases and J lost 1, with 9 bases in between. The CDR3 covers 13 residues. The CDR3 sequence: CASSFYKNTEAFF. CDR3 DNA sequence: TGTGCCAGCAGTTTTTACAAGAACACTGAAGCTTTCTTT.

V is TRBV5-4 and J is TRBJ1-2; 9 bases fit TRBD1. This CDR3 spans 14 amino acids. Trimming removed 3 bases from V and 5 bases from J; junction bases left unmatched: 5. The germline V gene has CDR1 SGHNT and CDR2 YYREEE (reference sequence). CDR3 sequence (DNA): TGTGCCAGCAGCTCGGGACAGGGTGGGTATGGCTACACCTTC. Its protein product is CASSSGQGGYGYTF.

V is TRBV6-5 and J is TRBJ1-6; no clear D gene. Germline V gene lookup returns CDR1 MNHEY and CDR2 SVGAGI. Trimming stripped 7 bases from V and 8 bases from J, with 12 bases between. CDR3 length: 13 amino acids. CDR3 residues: CASTDRQDSPLHF. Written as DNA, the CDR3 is TGTGCCAGCACCGATCGACAAGATTCACCCCTCCACTTT.

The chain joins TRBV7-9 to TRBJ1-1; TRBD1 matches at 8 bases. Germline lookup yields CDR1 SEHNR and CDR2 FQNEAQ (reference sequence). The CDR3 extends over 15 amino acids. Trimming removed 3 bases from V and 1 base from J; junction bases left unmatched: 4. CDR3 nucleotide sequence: TGTGCCAGCAGCTTGGGAGACAGGGGGAACACTGAAGCTTTCTTT. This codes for CASSLGDRGNTEAFF.

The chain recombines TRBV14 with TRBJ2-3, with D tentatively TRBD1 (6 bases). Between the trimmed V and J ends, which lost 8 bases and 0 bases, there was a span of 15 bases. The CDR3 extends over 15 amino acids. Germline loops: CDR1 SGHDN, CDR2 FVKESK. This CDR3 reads CASGHNRDSTDTQYF. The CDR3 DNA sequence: TGTGCCAGCGGGCATAACAGGGATAGCACAGATACGCAGTATTTT.

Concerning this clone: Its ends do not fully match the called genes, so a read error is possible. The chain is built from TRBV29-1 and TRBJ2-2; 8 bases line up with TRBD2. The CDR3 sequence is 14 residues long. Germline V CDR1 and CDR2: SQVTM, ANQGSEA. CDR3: CGVHGGAGTGELFF. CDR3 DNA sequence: TGCGGCGTTCACGGGGGGGCTGGGACCGGGGAGCTGTTTTTT.

The CDR3 DNA reads as TGTGCCAGCAGCTTAACGGGCCAGGAGAGCGGTACGCAGTATTTT. It encodes CASSLTGQESGTQYF. The chain carries TRBV7-3 and TRBJ2-3, with TRBD2 as a possible D gene (5 bases). The germline CDR1 and CDR2 sequences are SGHTA and FQGTGA. The CDR3 has 15 amino acids. Trimming shortened V by 0 bases and J by 8 bases, and 15 bases separated the two germline ends.

The CDR3 reads CASSALGRVKGNQPQHF. The CDR3 bases are TGTGCCAGCAGTGCGCTCGGCAGGGTGAAAGGCAATCAGCCCCAGCATTTT. The chain joins TRBV2 to TRBJ1-5; tentatively, D is TRBD1 (5 bases). CDR3 length: 17 residues. Trimming removed 4 bases from V and 2 bases from J, with 18 bases in between. Germline V lookup: CDR1 SNHLY, CDR2 FYNNEI.

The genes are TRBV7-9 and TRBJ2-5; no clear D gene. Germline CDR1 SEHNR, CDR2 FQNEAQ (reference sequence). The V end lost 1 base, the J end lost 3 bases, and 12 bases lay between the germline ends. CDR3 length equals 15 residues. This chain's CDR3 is CASSLVGAQEETQYF. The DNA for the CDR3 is TGTGCCAGCAGCTTAGTCGGCGCTCAGGAAGAGACCCAGTACTTC.